The present T cell receptor (beta chain) was sequenced within a study of T cell responses to AZD1222 COVID-19 vaccine. Overall study results and limits: Spike-specific TCRs gained breadth and depth after people received two AZD1222 doses. Repertoire sampling was restricted to post-peak T cell response timepoints.

Note on this clone: Its antigen is undetermined.

Assay used: immunoSEQ multiplex PCR; TCRdb lists only in-frame clones, some missing. Of roughly 150,000 clones listed, around 89% were seen once; the top ten hold approximately 2.1%. This receptor was obtained from an adult in good health. The sample in question was peripheral blood, obtained on day 0 of AZD1222 vaccination.

CDR3 DNA sequence: TGTGCCAGCTCACCTCCGGATCCCCCAGGAGCTTTCTTT. Protein: CASSPPDPPGAFF. The V call is TRBV18, the J call TRBJ1-1; D gene uncertain. Trimming took 3 bases from V and 10 from J, leaving 15 bases between them. The CDR3 covers 13 residues. Germline values: CDR1 KGHSH, CDR2 LQKENI.